This T cell receptor beta chain came from a study of blood T cells in healthy people across ages (dated by TCRdb to between 2014 and 2017). Study-level background: In model experiments, template switching captured roughly one uniquely barcoded TCR beta cDNA molecule for every two T cells. Using deep sequencing normalized with unique cDNA molecular identifiers, the study measured how TCR beta repertoire diversity changes with age. Donors were grouped into four age groups: young (average roughly 15 years), middle-aged (39), aged (roughly 62) and long-lived (approximately 82). To avoid experimental bias, donors of different ages were distributed randomly across sequencing lanes. The study analyzed two additional independent replicas of 1 million unique cDNA reads from the same blood draw for two donors, one aged 18 to 30 and one aged 80 or older. Overall study results and their limits: Conclusive comparison of naive and antigen-experienced compartments was prevented by the profiling of bulk unsorted PBMCs. Because donor CMV infection status was unknown, age-related changes in expanded clonotypes were potentially confounded. Estimates of total diversity based on one million sequenced T cells were considered lower bounds and underestimates. The long-lived group showed more naive CD4+ T cells, fewer expanded clones and increased TCR diversity than the aged group, suggesting age selection. Observed TCR beta diversity per million T cells fell roughly linearly with age, and a significant reduction was already apparent by age roughly 40. Observed TCR beta diversity correlated strongly with the percentage of naive T cells measured by flow cytometry.

As concerns this clonotype: What antigen it recognizes has not been identified. A read error may be the cause here, since a much bigger clone is one base away.

Receptor amplification or capture employed 5' RACE. The data were produced on an Illumina HiSeq 2500. A second PCR of about 6 to 11 cycles was performed with a sample-barcoded 5' primer and a J-beta primer mix. A unique molecular identifier was introduced onto each TCR beta cDNA molecule by a template-switch 5' adaptor carrying 12 random nucleotides. Each sample yielded at least 2.5 million CDR3-containing paired-end reads. First-strand cDNA synthesis was performed from all RNA using the Mint cDNA synthesis kit, with priming by a TRBC-specific oligonucleotide. Following uracil-DNA glycosylase treatment, all cDNA underwent a first 18-cycle PCR with the universal primers M1SS and BC2_uni_R. Under the source paper's analysis protocol: For normalization, 1 million high-quality reads, each with a distinct molecular identifier, were randomly selected from each sample. Reads with shared molecular identifiers were discarded instead of being binned into consensus sequences. CDR3 identification, clonotype clustering and error correction used MiTCR with a Q25 quality threshold and the strictest error-elimination algorithm. Lower-bound total TCR beta diversity was estimated with a nonparametric unseen species model using Euler transformation. TCRdb redid the processing of the public reads, applying fastp at Q25 and MiXCR, and retained in-frame beta chains. Every entry covers one CDR3 protein and lists the most common genes and DNA from its rows. The V and J calls follow TCRdb's processing rather than the paper's. The sample has about 830,000 distinct CDR3 sequences on record, about 59% of them singletons. The ten largest make up roughly 26% of the sample.

Systemically healthy Caucasian individuals from Russia, around 39 in total and aged about 6 to 100 years, were included as donors. Each donor gave 8 to 10 milliliters of peripheral blood, drawn into EDTA-treated Vacutainer tubes. Ficoll-Paque density-gradient centrifugation was used to isolate PBMCs, with at least 7 million per sample. Total RNA, at least 5.5 micrograms per sample, was extracted from PBMCs with Trizol reagent. For every donor, flow cytometry on a PBMC aliquot measured the percentage of naive CD45RAhigh/CD27high T cells. CDR1 is given as LGHDT and CDR2 as YNNKEL, both from the germline V gene (reference sequence). The CDR3 sequence holds 14 residues, the cysteine and phenylalanine included. Only the CDR3 DNA stays, 42 bases, in frame from base 1. Trimming leaves V shorter by 5 bases and J shorter by 0 bases, with the junction holding 3 bases beyond the gene matches.

The TCR comes from a man aged 25 to 40 in good health. Sequenced input: blood. The chain uses TRBV3-1 and TRBJ2-5; 7 nucleotides in the junction match TRBD1. The CDR3: CASSMTGYQETQYF. The sequence in DNA is TGTGCCAGCAGCATGACAGGGTACCAAGAGACCCAGTACTTC.